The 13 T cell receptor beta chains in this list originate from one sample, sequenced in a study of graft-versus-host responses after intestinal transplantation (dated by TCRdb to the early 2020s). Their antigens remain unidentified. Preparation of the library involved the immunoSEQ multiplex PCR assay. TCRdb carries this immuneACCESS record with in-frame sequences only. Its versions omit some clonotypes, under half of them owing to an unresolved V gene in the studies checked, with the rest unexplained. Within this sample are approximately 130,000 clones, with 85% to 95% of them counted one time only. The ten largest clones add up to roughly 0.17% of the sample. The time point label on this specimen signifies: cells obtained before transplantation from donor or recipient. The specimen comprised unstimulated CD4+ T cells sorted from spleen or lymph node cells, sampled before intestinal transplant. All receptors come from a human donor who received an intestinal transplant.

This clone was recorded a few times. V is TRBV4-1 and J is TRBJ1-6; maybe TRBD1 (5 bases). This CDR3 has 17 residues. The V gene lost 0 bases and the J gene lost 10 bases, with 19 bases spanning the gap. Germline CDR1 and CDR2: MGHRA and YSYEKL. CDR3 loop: CASSQDGDGGPRSPLHF. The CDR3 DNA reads TGCGCCAGCAGCCAAGATGGGGATGGGGGACCGAGGTCACCCCTCCACTTT.

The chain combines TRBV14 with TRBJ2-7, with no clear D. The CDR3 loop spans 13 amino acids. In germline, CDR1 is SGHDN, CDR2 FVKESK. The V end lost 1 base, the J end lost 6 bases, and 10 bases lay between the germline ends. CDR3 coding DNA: TGTGCCAGCAGCCAAGGCGCCCCCGGCGAGCAGTACTTC. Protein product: CASSQGAPGEQYF. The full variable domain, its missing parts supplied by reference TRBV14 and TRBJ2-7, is EAGVTQFPSHSVIEKGQTVTLRCDPISGHDNLYWYRRVMGKEIKFLLHFVKESKQDESGMPNNRFLAERTGGTYSTLKVQPAELEDSGVYFCASSQGAPGEQYFGPGTRLTVT.

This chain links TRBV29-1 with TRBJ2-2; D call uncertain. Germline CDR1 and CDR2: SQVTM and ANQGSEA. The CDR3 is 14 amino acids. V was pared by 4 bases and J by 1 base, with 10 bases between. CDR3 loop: CSVGRLENTGELFF. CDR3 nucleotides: TGCAGCGTTGGGCGGCTGGAGAACACCGGGGAGCTGTTTTTT.

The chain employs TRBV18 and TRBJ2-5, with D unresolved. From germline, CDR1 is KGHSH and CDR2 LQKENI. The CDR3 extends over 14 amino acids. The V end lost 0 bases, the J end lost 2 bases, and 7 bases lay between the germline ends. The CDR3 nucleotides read TGTGCCAGCTCACCACCGTTAAAACAAGAGACCCAGTACTTC. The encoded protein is CASSPPLKQETQYF.

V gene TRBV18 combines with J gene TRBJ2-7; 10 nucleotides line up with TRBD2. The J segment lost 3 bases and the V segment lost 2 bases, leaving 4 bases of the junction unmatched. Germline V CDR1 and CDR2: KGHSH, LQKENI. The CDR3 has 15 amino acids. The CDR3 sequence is CASSPSGGESYEQYF. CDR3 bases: TGTGCCAGCTCACCAAGCGGGGGGGAAAGCTACGAGCAGTACTTC.

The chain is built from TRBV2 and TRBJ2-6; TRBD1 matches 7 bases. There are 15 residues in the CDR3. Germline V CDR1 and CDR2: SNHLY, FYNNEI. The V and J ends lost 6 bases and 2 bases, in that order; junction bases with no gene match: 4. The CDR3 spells CASREQGTGANVLTF. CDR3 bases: TGTGCCAGCAGAGAACAGGGGACTGGGGCCAACGTCCTGACTTTC.

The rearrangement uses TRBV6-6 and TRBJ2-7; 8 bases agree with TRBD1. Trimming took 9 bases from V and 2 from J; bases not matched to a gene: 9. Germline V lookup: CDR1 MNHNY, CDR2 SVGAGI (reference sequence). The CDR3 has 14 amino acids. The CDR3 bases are TGTGCCAGGGCCACCGGGACAGGAGCCTACGAGCAGTACTTC. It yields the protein CARATGTGAYEQYF.

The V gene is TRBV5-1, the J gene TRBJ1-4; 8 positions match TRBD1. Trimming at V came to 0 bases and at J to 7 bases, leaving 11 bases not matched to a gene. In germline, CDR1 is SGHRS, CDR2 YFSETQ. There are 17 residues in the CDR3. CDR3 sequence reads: CASSLALQGASREKLFF. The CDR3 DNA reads TGCGCCAGCAGCTTGGCCCTTCAGGGGGCGTCCCGTGAAAAACTGTTTTTT.

CDR3 protein: CASGVSSAGAGTGELFF. The CDR3 nucleotides are TGTGCTAGTGGCGTTTCTTCAGCGGGGGCCGGAACCGGGGAGCTGTTTTTT. The chain links TRBV12-5 to TRBJ2-2; 8 bases align to TRBD2. The V and J ends lost 6 bases and 5 bases, in that order; junction bases with no gene match: 14. The V gene's germline CDR1 is LGHNT and CDR2 FRNRAP. This CDR3 has 17 amino acids.

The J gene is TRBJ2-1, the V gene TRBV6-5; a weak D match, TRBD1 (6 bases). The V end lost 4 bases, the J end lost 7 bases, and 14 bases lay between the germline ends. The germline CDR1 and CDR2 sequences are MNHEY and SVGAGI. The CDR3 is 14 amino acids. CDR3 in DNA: TGTGCCAGCAGTTCCCGCCTAGGGGGAAATGAGCAGTTCTTC. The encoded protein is CASSSRLGGNEQFF.

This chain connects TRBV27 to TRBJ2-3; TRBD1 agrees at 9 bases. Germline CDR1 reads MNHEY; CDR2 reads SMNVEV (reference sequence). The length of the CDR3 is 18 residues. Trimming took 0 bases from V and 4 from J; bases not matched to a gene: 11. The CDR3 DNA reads TGTGCCAGCAGTTTATCGAGAAGTAGGACAGGGGCAGCAGATACGCAGTATTTT. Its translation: CASSLSRSRTGAADTQYF.

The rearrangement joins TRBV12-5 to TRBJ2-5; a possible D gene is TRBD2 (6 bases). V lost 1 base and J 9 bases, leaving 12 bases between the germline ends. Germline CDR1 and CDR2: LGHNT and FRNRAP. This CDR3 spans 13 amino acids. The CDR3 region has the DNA TGTGCTAGTGGTTTGGCCGGGGGACCTTCCCAGTACTTC. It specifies CASGLAGGPSQYF.

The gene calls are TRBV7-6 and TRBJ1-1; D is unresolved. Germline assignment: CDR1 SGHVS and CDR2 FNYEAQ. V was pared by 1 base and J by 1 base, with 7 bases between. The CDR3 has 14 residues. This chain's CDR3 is CASSLGQGNTEAFF. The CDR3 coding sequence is TGTGCCAGCAGCTTAGGTCAAGGGAACACTGAAGCTTTCTTT.